This TCR beta chain emerged from a study of shared clonotypes between healthy human individuals. This CDR3 is built from 15 residues. CDR1 is SGDLS, CDR2 YYNGEE, per germline. V lost 3 bases and J 0 bases, leaving 9 bases between the germline ends. Assay: immunoSEQ multiplex PCR; the TCRdb copy retains only in-frame clones and omits some. The table lists roughly 490,000 clones, about 80% of them singletons. This clone came up a few times. Material: PBMCs. The rearrangement joins TRBV9 to TRBJ2-2; D might be TRBD1 (5 bases). This TCR was sampled from a woman aged 40 to 55 in good health. Some clones in this sample may be carry-over from other donors' samples. CDR3: CASSGRQSNTGELFF. DNA for the CDR3: TGTGCCAGCAGCGGACGACAGTCGAACACCGGGGAGCTGTTTTTT.